Listed below are T cell receptor beta chains from one sample, sequenced in a study of T cell responses to AZD1222 COVID-19 vaccine. Assay: immunoSEQ multiplex PCR; the TCRdb copy retains only in-frame clones and omits some. The sample includes roughly 130,000 clones, 80% to 90% of them seen just once. Sample: peripheral blood, taken on day 0 of AZD1222 vaccination. The source of these receptors is an adult in good health. CDR3s include the opening cysteine and the closing phenylalanine or tryptophan. The order of the fields is clone size, D gene, J gene, V gene, CDR3 DNA, CDR3 protein. D genes are given only for firm matches. For some rows the clone size is stated as once, few or many, or as a class when expanded; others skip it.

size: NA; D: NA; J: TRBJ1-1; V: TRBV24-1; DNA: TGTGCCACCAGTGGAGGGGATAAAAACACTGAAGCTTTCTTT; CDR3: CATSGGDKNTEAFF
size: once; D: NA; J: TRBJ1-1; V: TRBV7-9; DNA: TGTGCCAGCAGCCTAACCGGGGTTTTGGGAGCTTTCTTT; CDR3: CASSLTGVLGAFF
size: NA; D: TRBD1; J: TRBJ2-7; V: TRBV19; DNA: TGTGCCAGTAGTATAGGAGGGACAGCACGCTCCTACGAGCAGTACTTC; CDR3: CASSIGGTARSYEQYF
size: NA; D: NA; J: TRBJ2-7; V: TRBV5-8; DNA: TGTGCCAGCAGCTTGCAGGGAGGCGGACCCTACGAGCAGTACTTC; CDR3: CASSLQGGGPYEQYF
size: NA; D: TRBD1; J: TRBJ2-7; V: TRBV6-5; DNA: TGTGCCAGCAGTTACGGGACAGGGGGCGTCGACGAGCAGTACTTC; CDR3: CASSYGTGGVDEQYF
size: NA; D: NA; J: TRBJ1-2; V: TRBV5-4; DNA: TGTGCCAGCAGCCTTCCAGGGGCTCTTTATGGCTACACCTTC; CDR3: CASSLPGALYGYTF
size: once; D: TRBD1; J: TRBJ1-4; V: TRBV18; DNA: TGTGCCAGCTCACCCGGCGGGGCCCGACAGGGGGCAGAAAAACTGTTTTTT; CDR3: CASSPGGARQGAEKLFF
size: NA; D: NA; J: TRBJ1-5; V: TRBV27; DNA: TGTGCCAGCAGTTTACAACCTCCGGACAGTACAAGCAATCAGCCCCAGCATTTT; CDR3: CASSLQPPDSTSNQPQHF
size: NA; D: TRBD2; J: TRBJ2-3; V: TRBV5-1; DNA: TGCGCCAGCAGCTTGGGGACTAGCGGGGGGGCAACAGATACGCAGTATTTT; CDR3: CASSLGTSGGATDTQYF
size: NA; D: TRBD2; J: TRBJ2-7; V: TRBV27; DNA: TGTGCCAGCAGTTTAAGGGCGGGAGGGCAGGGCTACGAGCAGTACTTC; CDR3: CASSLRAGGQGYEQYF
size: NA; D: NA; J: TRBJ1-1; V: TRBV9; DNA: TGTGCCAGCAACAGGGCTAACACTGAAGCTTTCTTT; CDR3: CASNRANTEAFF
size: once; D: NA; J: TRBJ1-6; V: TRBV19; DNA: TGTGCCAGTAGTAACGGACGGGACTCCTATAATTCACCCCTCCACTTT; CDR3: CASSNGRDSYNSPLHF
size: NA; D: NA; J: TRBJ1-6; V: TRBV7-8; DNA: TGTGCCAGCAGTTCCCCGGGCCTTCCACCCCTCCACTTT; CDR3: CASSSPGLPPLHF
size: NA; D: TRBD1; J: TRBJ1-5; V: TRBV2; DNA: TGTGCCAGCAGGGGGACAGGCCCAACTCAGCCCCAGCATTTT; CDR3: CASRGTGPTQPQHF
size: few; D: NA; J: TRBJ1-5; V: TRBV19; DNA: TGTGCCAGTCACCAAGGCAATGGGAATCAGCCCCAGCATTTT; CDR3: CASHQGNGNQPQHF
size: NA; D: NA; J: TRBJ2-7; V: TRBV27; DNA: TGTGCCAGCAGCTCCAGGGGCCGGAGCGAAGAGCAGTACTTC; CDR3: CASSSRGRSEEQYF
size: NA; D: TRBD1; J: TRBJ1-4; V: TRBV2; DNA: TGTGCCAGCCTTACAGGGGGCGAAGGAAAACTGTTTTTT; CDR3: CASLTGGEGKLFF
size: NA; D: NA; J: TRBJ1-1; V: TRBV25-1; DNA: TGTGCCAGCAGGGAGCTAGATTGGACTGAAGCTTTCTTT; CDR3: CASRELDWTEAFF
size: NA; D: NA; J: TRBJ2-1; V: TRBV5-5; DNA: TGTGCCAGCAGCTTCGCAGCGGTCTCCTACAATGAGCAGTTCTTC; CDR3: CASSFAAVSYNEQFF
size: NA; D: NA; J: TRBJ1-6; V: TRBV28; DNA: TGTGCCAGCAGTCCCCCCCCTGGGGGGTGGTATAATTCACCCCTCCACTTT; CDR3: CASSPPPGGWYNSPLHF
size: NA; D: NA; J: TRBJ1-3; V: TRBV5-4; DNA: TGTGCCAGCAGCTTGGTGGCAGGGCCAGGAAACACCATATATTTT; CDR3: CASSLVAGPGNTIYF
size: NA; D: NA; J: TRBJ2-5; V: TRBV7-9; DNA: TGTGCCAGCAGCTTAGCCCCAGAGACCCAGTACTTC; CDR3: CASSLAPETQYF
size: once; D: NA; J: TRBJ1-1; V: TRBV28; DNA: TGTGCCAGCAGATCAGGGGCGGTGAACACTGAAGCTTTCTTT; CDR3: CASRSGAVNTEAFF
size: few; D: TRBD1; J: TRBJ1-5; V: TRBV19; DNA: TGTGCCAGTAGTACCGAAGGGGGCCGGGGTCAGCCCCAGCATTTT; CDR3: CASSTEGGRGQPQHF
size: NA; D: NA; J: TRBJ2-7; V: TRBV28; DNA: TGTGCCAGCAGTTTACCGGACCGGGGCCGGAACGAGCAGTACTTC; CDR3: CASSLPDRGRNEQYF
size: NA; D: TRBD2; J: TRBJ2-7; V: TRBV6-5; DNA: TGTGCCAGCAGTTACTCGGGAGGGCGCTCCTACGAGCAGTACTTC; CDR3: CASSYSGGRSYEQYF
size: NA; D: NA; J: TRBJ1-5; V: TRBV30; DNA: TGTGCCTGGAGTTACTCCGGGACCCAAGGGGCCCAGCATTTT; CDR3: CAWSYSGTQGAQHF
size: NA; D: TRBD1; J: TRBJ2-3; V: TRBV15; DNA: TGTGCCACCAGCAGGGAGACAGGGGGCGCCGATACGCAGTATTTT; CDR3: CATSRETGGADTQYF
size: NA; D: TRBD1; J: TRBJ1-1; V: TRBV29-1; DNA: TGCAGCCCTTGGGACAGGGGACACACTGAAGCTTTCTTT; CDR3: CSPWDRGHTEAFF
size: NA; D: TRBD2; J: TRBJ2-5; V: TRBV6-5; DNA: TGTGCCAGCAGTTCCCGTCCGTTGACTAGCTTGGAGACCCAGTACTTC; CDR3: CASSSRPLTSLETQYF
size: NA; D: NA; J: TRBJ2-7; V: TRBV5-1; DNA: TGCGCCAGCAGTCCCCAGCCGGGTACCTACGAGCAGTACTTC; CDR3: CASSPQPGTYEQYF
size: NA; D: NA; J: TRBJ2-2; V: TRBV5-1; DNA: TGCGCCAGCAGCTTGGACCCCGTCCGGAGGGGGCGAGGCACCGGGGAGCTGTTTTTT; CDR3: CASSLDPVRRGRGTGELFF
size: NA; D: NA; J: TRBJ2-7; V: TRBV4-3; DNA: TGCGCCAGCAGCCAAGATTTACATTCTTCCTACGAGCAGTACTTC; CDR3: CASSQDLHSSYEQYF
size: few; D: NA; J: TRBJ1-1; V: TRBV3-1/TRBV3-2; DNA: TGTGCCACCGTCAGGGAAGTTGGCACTGAAGCTTTCTTT; CDR3: CATVREVGTEAFF
size: NA; D: TRBD2; J: TRBJ2-5; V: TRBV5-6; DNA: TGTGCCAGCAGCTTGGTAGGTAGCGGGAGAGGGTTTTTAGGGGTGACCCAGTACTTC; CDR3: CASSLVGSGRGFLGVTQYF
size: NA; D: TRBD1; J: TRBJ1-4; V: TRBV28; DNA: TGTGCCAGCAATGAACTGGGACAGACTAATGAAAAACTGTTTTTT; CDR3: CASNELGQTNEKLFF
size: NA; D: NA; J: TRBJ1-1; V: TRBV7-2; DNA: TGTGCCAGCAGCTTCGCAGGATCGGTCACTGAAGCTTTCTTT; CDR3: CASSFAGSVTEAFF
size: NA; D: NA; J: TRBJ1-4; V: TRBV27; DNA: TGTGCCAGCAGTCCCGGGACGGCTTCTAATGAAAAACTGTTTTTT; CDR3: CASSPGTASNEKLFF
size: NA; D: TRBD2; J: TRBJ2-7; V: TRBV5-1; DNA: TGCGCCAGCAGCTCAACCGCGGGGGGGAGCTCCTACGAGCAGTACTTC; CDR3: CASSSTAGGSSYEQYF
size: once; D: TRBD1; J: TRBJ1-2; V: TRBV27; DNA: TGTGCCACGAAGGGACAGGTTTTAGCTAACTATGGCTACACCTTC; CDR3: CATKGQVLANYGYTF
size: NA; D: NA; J: TRBJ2-1; V: TRBV29-1; DNA: TGCAGCGTTGTGGCACTCCTCTCCTACAATGAGCAGTTCTTC; CDR3: CSVVALLSYNEQFF
size: NA; D: NA; J: TRBJ2-1; V: TRBV7-9; DNA: TGTGCCAGCAGCTTAGGGCGGGCAGGTAATGAGCAGTTCTTC; CDR3: CASSLGRAGNEQFF
size: few; D: TRBD2; J: TRBJ2-1; V: TRBV6-5; DNA: TGTGCCAGCAGCTGGACCGGGACTAAGAGCGCCGAGCAGTTCTTC; CDR3: CASSWTGTKSAEQFF
size: NA; D: TRBD2; J: TRBJ2-2; V: TRBV13; DNA: TGTGCCAGCAGCCTGGGACTAGCTCAGACCGGGGAGCTGTTTTTT; CDR3: CASSLGLAQTGELFF
size: NA; D: TRBD2; J: TRBJ2-3; V: TRBV27; DNA: TGTGCCAGCAGTCCCCGAGGGAGGGTTGAAGATACGCAGTATTTT; CDR3: CASSPRGRVEDTQYF
size: NA; D: NA; J: TRBJ1-1; V: TRBV30; DNA: TGTGCCTGGAGTGCAGGTTGGGTTGACACTGAAGCTTTCTTT; CDR3: CAWSAGWVDTEAFF
size: NA; D: NA; J: TRBJ2-7; V: TRBV5-1; DNA: TGCGCCAGCACCTTGGCCTGGAGGGCAGGTGGTTCCTACGAGCAGTACTTC; CDR3: CASTLAWRAGGSYEQYF
size: NA; D: NA; J: TRBJ1-2; V: TRBV28; DNA: TGTGCCAGCAGTTTAGCGCGAGACTATGGCTACACCTTC; CDR3: CASSLARDYGYTF
size: NA; D: NA; J: TRBJ1-5; V: TRBV6-2/TRBV6-3; DNA: TGTGCCAGCAGTTACGGGGGACCGAGCAAACCCCAGCATTTT; CDR3: CASSYGGPSKPQHF
size: once; D: TRBD1; J: TRBJ1-5; V: TRBV2; DNA: TGTGCCAGCAGTGGGCACCGGACAGGGAATCAGCCCCAGCATTTT; CDR3: CASSGHRTGNQPQHF